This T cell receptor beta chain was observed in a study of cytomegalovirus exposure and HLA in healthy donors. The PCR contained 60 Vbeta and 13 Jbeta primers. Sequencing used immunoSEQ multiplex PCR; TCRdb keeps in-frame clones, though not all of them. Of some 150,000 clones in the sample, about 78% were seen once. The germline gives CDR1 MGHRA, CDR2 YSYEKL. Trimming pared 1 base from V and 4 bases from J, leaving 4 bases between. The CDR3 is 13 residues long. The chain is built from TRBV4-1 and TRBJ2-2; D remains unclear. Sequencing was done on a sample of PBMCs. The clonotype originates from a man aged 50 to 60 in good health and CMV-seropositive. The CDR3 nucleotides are TGCGCCAGCAGCCAAGCTATCACCGGGGAGCTGTTTTTT. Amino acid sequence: CASSQAITGELFF.